The rows below give T cell receptor beta chains drawn from one sample of a study of response to subunit inactivated influenza vaccine. One entry per CDR3 protein results from TCRdb running MiXCR on the RT-PCR reads. This sample has about 570,000 distinct CDR3 sequences, with 11% found just once. These same data were also listed under a study on T cells expressing NK-cell markers.

Sequenced here: PBMCs from blood, sampled on the day of vaccination. These receptors came from a man in his fifties who received an inactivated influenza vaccine. Both conserved end residues are part of each CDR3. D genes are given only for firm matches. Rows may omit the clone size; those that give it use once, few, many or a size class.

V gene	clone size	D gene	J gene	CDR3 DNA	CDR3 protein
TRBV12-3/TRBV12-4	NA	NA	TRBJ1-4	TGTGCCAGCAGGCCTCTTACAGGAGGAGGAACTAATGAAAAACTGTTTTTT	CASRPLTGGGTNEKLFF
TRBV5-1	few	NA	TRBJ2-7	TGCGCCAGCAGCTTCGGCGCGGGAAATAGGTACGAGCAGTACTTC	CASSFGAGNRYEQYF
TRBV12-3/TRBV12-4	few	TRBD1	TRBJ2-5	TGTGCCAGCAGCCACCGGGACAGGGGACAGACCCAGTACTTC	CASSHRDRGQTQYF
TRBV2	NA	TRBD2	TRBJ2-5	TGTGCCAGCAAATTAGCGGGGGCATCTGAGACCCAGTACTTC	CASKLAGASETQYF
TRBV25-1	NA	NA	TRBJ2-7	TGTGCCAGCAGTGAATTGGTAGGCAGGGGCTACGAGCAGTACTTC	CASSELVGRGYEQYF
TRBV7-9	few	NA	TRBJ2-3	TGTGCCAGCAGTCGCCCCTTCAGGGATCCGGCAGATACGCAGTATTTT	CASSRPFRDPADTQYF
TRBV2	NA	NA	TRBJ1-1	TGTGCCAGCAGTGGAAGGGGGGGACCGAACACTGAAGCTTTCTTT	CASSGRGGPNTEAFF
TRBV7-9	many	NA	TRBJ2-7	TGTGCCAGCAGCTTATCAGGCTTGGGAGCCGGCGAGCAGTACTTC	CASSLSGLGAGEQYF
TRBV7-9	few	TRBD1	TRBJ1-2	TGTGCCAGCAGCGGACGGGGACAGGACTATGGCTACACCTTC	CASSGRGQDYGYTF
TRBV12-3/TRBV12-4	many	TRBD2	TRBJ2-3	TGTGCCAGCAGTTTGAGCGGGGGCACAGATACGCAGTATTTT	CASSLSGGTDTQYF
TRBV3-1	NA	NA	TRBJ2-7	TGTGCCAGCTCGGGGGGCCTCAGGAGCTCCTACGAGCAGTACTTC	CASSGGLRSSYEQYF
TRBV12-3/TRBV12-4	many	TRBD2	TRBJ2-2	TGTGCCAGCAGTTTATTAGCGGGGGGGCGAACCGGGGAGCTGTTTTTT	CASSLLAGGRTGELFF
TRBV7-2	few	NA	TRBJ2-7	TGTGCCAGCAGCTTAGCCCCAGCAGGCTACGAGCAGTACTTC	CASSLAPAGYEQYF
TRBV7-7	few	TRBD1	TRBJ2-1	TGTGCCAGCAGCCCCTCGACAGGGGTGAGTGAGCAGTTCTTC	CASSPSTGVSEQFF
TRBV20-1	few	NA	TRBJ1-1	TGCAGTGCTAGAAGTACCAGGCTCTCTGAAGCTTTCTTT	CSARSTRLSEAFF
TRBV20-1	NA	NA	TRBJ2-3	TGCAGTGCTAGAGATTGGCGCGGGGGCGCGGGAGATACGCAGTATTTT	CSARDWRGGAGDTQYF
TRBV5-6	NA	NA	TRBJ2-3	TGTGCCAGCAGCTTTGGGCCTCTTCGCATACGCGGGGCAGATACGCAGTATTTT	CASSFGPLRIRGADTQYF
TRBV28	NA	TRBD1	TRBJ2-3	TGTGCCAGCAGTCCGAGGACAGGGAAATTCACAGATACGCAGTATTTT	CASSPRTGKFTDTQYF
TRBV20-1	few	TRBD1	TRBJ1-6	TGCAGTGCTAGAGCTACACAGGGGGTCCGATCACCCCTCCACTTT	CSARATQGVRSPLHF
TRBV7-2	few	TRBD1	TRBJ2-4	TGTGCCAGCAGCTTGGGGACAGGGAACATTCAGTACTTC	CASSLGTGNIQYF
TRBV4-1	few	NA	TRBJ1-6	TGCGCCAGCAGCCAAGATCGAAACGGGAGAGGTTCACCCCTCCACTTT	CASSQDRNGRGSPLHF
TRBV5-5	few	NA	TRBJ2-7	TGTGCCAGCAGCTTGGCCATGGCGGGGTCCTACGAGCAGTACTTC	CASSLAMAGSYEQYF
TRBV7-9	few	NA	TRBJ1-6	TGTGCCAGCAGCCCCACAGGACCGGGCAATTCACCCCTCCACTTT	CASSPTGPGNSPLHF
TRBV7-2	many	NA	TRBJ1-6	TGTGCCAGCAGCTTAGGAGTTCTTAATTCACCCCTCCACTTT	CASSLGVLNSPLHF
TRBV28	many	TRBD2	TRBJ2-1	TGTGCCAGCAGCCCCGGCGGGGGGGATTACAATGAGCAGTTCTTC	CASSPGGGDYNEQFF